These 15 T cell receptor beta chains share one sample of origin, sequenced in a study of Graves' ophthalmopathy and Graves' hyperthyroidism. Investigators amplified TCR beta CDR3 regions from RNA transcripts. Second-round multiplex PCR followed a first-round RT-PCR using HTBI primers. A single record per CDR3 protein comes from TCRdb applying MiXCR to the multiplex PCR reads. The table lists about 660,000 distinct CDR3 sequences, 35% to 50% of them singletons. Sequencing was performed on peripheral blood. Source of these receptors: an adult man with Graves' ophthalmopathy.

This clonotype was observed many times. The J gene is TRBJ1-5, the V gene TRBV12-3 or TRBV12-4; 7 positions match TRBD1. The CDR3 has 15 amino acids. V shed 5 bases and J 5 bases; nucleotides not matched to a gene: 9. CDR3 sequence: CASSPFDRAYQPQHF. The DNA of the CDR3 is TGTGCCAGCAGTCCTTTCGACAGGGCTTATCAGCCCCAGCATTTT.

This clonotype has a count of ten or more. The CDR3 nucleotides are TGTGCCAGCAGCTTCTCGGGCACTGAAGCTTTCTTT. Protein sequence: CASSFSGTEAFF. V is TRBV7-2 and J is TRBJ1-1; D is ambiguous. The germline V and J ends were trimmed by 3 bases and 4 bases, with 6 bases remaining between them. The CDR3 length is 12 residues. Germline loops: CDR1 SGHTA, CDR2 FQGNSA.

This clonotype was picked up many times. The chain employs TRBV13 and TRBJ2-7, with D possibly being TRBD1 (5 bases). The CDR3 has 16 amino acids. Deletions cut 6 bases from V and 3 bases from J, with 21 bases between. In germline, CDR1 is PRHDT, CDR2 FYEKMQ (reference sequence). This chain's CDR3 is CASRNPREQGDYEQYF. The CDR3 DNA is TGTGCCAGCAGGAACCCCAGGGAACAAGGGGACTACGAGCAGTACTTC.

V gene TRBV10-3 combines with J gene TRBJ2-1, with a tentative D call TRBD2 (6 bases). This CDR3 is built from 14 residues. The germline gives CDR1 ENHRY, CDR2 SYGVKD. V lost 8 bases, J lost 3 bases, and 14 bases lay in between. DNA of the CDR3: TGTGCCATCTCTTTGCGCGGGGACTACAATGAGCAGTTCTTC. The encoded protein is CAISLRGDYNEQFF.

This clonotype was detected many times. This chain connects TRBV5-6 to TRBJ2-5; 8 nucleotides agree with TRBD1. The V gene end was trimmed by 3 bases and the J gene end by 5 bases; junction bases not matched to a gene: 6. Per germline, CDR1 SGHDT and CDR2 YYEEEE. The CDR3 extends over 14 amino acids. CDR3 DNA: TGTGCCAGCAGCTCTACAGGGGGATCGGAGACCCAGTACTTC. Translating gives CASSSTGGSETQYF. Supplemented by reference TRBV5-6 and TRBJ2-5, the full variable domain reads DAGVTQSPTHLIKTRGQQVTLRCSPKSGHDTVSWYQQALGQGPQFIFQYYEEEERQRGNFPDRFSGHQFPNYSSELNVNALLLGDSALYLCASSSTGGSETQYFGPGTRLLVL.

J is TRBJ2-2 and V is TRBV11-3; TRBD1 matches at 8 bases. The junction had 6 bases not matched to a gene; V was cut back by 6 bases and J by 3 bases. CDR1 is SGHNT, CDR2 YENEEA, per germline. This CDR3 contains 15 residues. In DNA form, the CDR3 reads TGTGCCAGCAGGTTGGCGGACAGGGACACCGGGGAGCTGTTTTTT. The encoded protein is CASRLADRDTGELFF. Filled out from reference TRBV11-3 and TRBJ2-2, the complete variable domain reads EAGVVQSPRYKIIEKKQPVAFWCNPISGHNTLYWYLQNLGQGPELLIRYENEEAVDDSQLPKDRFSAERLKGVDSTLKIQPAELGDSAVYLCASRLADRDTGELFFGEGSRLTVL.

V gene TRBV25-1 combines with J gene TRBJ1-5; no clear D. The CDR3 contains 15 residues. V lost 6 bases and J 4 bases, leaving 16 bases between the germline ends. Germline V gene lookup returns CDR1 MGHDK and CDR2 SYGVNS. The CDR3 nucleotides are TGTGCCAGCAGCATCGGGTCGATGGCAAATCAGCCCCAGCATTTT. Its translation: CASSIGSMANQPQHF.

The chain combines TRBV5-8 with TRBJ2-2, with 8 bases matching TRBD2. V gave up 5 bases and J gave up 0 bases; unmatched junction bases: 3. The germline V gene has CDR1 SGHTS and CDR2 YDEGEE. This CDR3 is built from 15 residues. The CDR3 reads CASRAGGSNTGELFF. DNA for the CDR3: TGTGCCAGCAGGGCGGGGGGTTCGAACACCGGGGAGCTGTTTTTT.

A word on this clonotype: Just one base apart from a much larger clone, this may be a read error. The V call is TRBV19, the J call TRBJ1-4, with D hard to call. This CDR3 contains 15 residues. The germline gives CDR1 LNHDA, CDR2 SQIVND (reference sequence). Written as DNA, the CDR3 is TGTGCCGGTAGTATACGAGGGTCAACTAATGAAAAACTGTTTTTT. Translated, it gives CAGSIRGSTNEKLFF.

J is TRBJ2-5 and V is TRBV5-1; possibly TRBD1 for D (6 bases). The germline gives CDR1 SGHRS, CDR2 YFSETQ. V dropped 5 bases and J dropped 5 bases, with 19 bases sitting between them. The CDR3 is 15 amino acids. The CDR3 protein is CASRDMGAPGETQYF. The CDR3 DNA follows: TGCGCCAGCAGAGATATGGGGGCGCCCGGGGAGACCCAGTACTTC.

The chain has TRBV25-1 and TRBJ1-5, with D possibly matching TRBD1 (5 bases). Germline V gene lookup returns CDR1 MGHDK and CDR2 SYGVNS. Trimming took 8 bases from V and 0 from J, leaving 11 bases between them. The CDR3 runs 14 residues. CDR3 sequence (DNA): TGTGCCAGCGCGGGGGAATATAGCAATCAGCCCCAGCATTTT. Translated, it gives CASAGEYSNQPQHF.

This clonotype was seen a handful of times. J is TRBJ1-1 and V is TRBV7-9; D ambiguous. Trimming left V 2 bases short and J 4 bases short, with 26 bases between. Germline-derived CDR1 and CDR2 are SEHNR and FQNEAQ (reference sequence). The CDR3 consists of 19 residues. This chain's CDR3 is CASSLRIGVSIVGATEAFF. The CDR3 DNA reads TGTGCCAGCAGCTTAAGAATCGGGGTGAGTATCGTCGGAGCCACTGAAGCTTTCTTT. The full variable domain, rest sourced from reference TRBV7-9 and TRBJ1-1, is DTGVSQNPRHKITKRGQNVTFRCDPISEHNRLYWYRQTLGQGPEFLTYFQNEAQLEKSRLLSDRFSAERPKGSFSTLEIQRTEQGDSAMYLCASSLRIGVSIVGATEAFFGQGTRLTVV.

Regarding this clonotype: One base away lies a much larger clone, so this may be a sequencing read error. The V and J genes are TRBV10-3 and TRBJ1-1, with TRBD1 matching over 7 bases. Germline V gene data show CDR1 as ENHRY and CDR2 as SYGVKD. The V gene end was trimmed by 7 bases and the J gene end by 13 bases; junction bases not matched to a gene: 9. There are 11 residues in the CDR3. This CDR3 reads CAITPMGQIFF. The CDR3 DNA sequence: TGTGCCATCACCCCAATGGGACAGATTTTCTTT.

In this sample, this clonotype turned up many times. The chain carries TRBV5-6 and TRBJ1-6, with D possibly being TRBD1 (5 bases). There are 15 residues in the CDR3. Trimming took off 4 bases at V and 7 bases at J, with 15 bases between the two ends. Germline CDR1 reads SGHDT; CDR2 reads YYEEEE. CDR3 residues: CASSAPGRANSPLHF. CDR3 coding DNA: TGTGCCAGCAGCGCACCGGGACGGGCCAATTCACCCCTCCACTTT. Full variable domain (outside the CDR3, taken from reference TRBV5-6 and TRBJ1-6): DAGVTQSPTHLIKTRGQQVTLRCSPKSGHDTVSWYQQALGQGPQFIFQYYEEEERQRGNFPDRFSGHQFPNYSSELNVNALLLGDSALYLCASSAPGRANSPLHFGNGTRLTVT.

This clonotype was detected many times. The chain couples TRBV7-9 to TRBJ1-1; D ambiguous. CDR1 is SEHNR, CDR2 FQNEAQ, per germline (reference sequence). Trimming shortened V by 0 bases and J by 4 bases, and 6 bases separated the two germline ends. This CDR3 has 13 residues. The CDR3 spells CASSLAQSTEAFF. The CDR3 bases are TGTGCCAGCAGCTTAGCCCAGAGCACTGAAGCTTTCTTT.